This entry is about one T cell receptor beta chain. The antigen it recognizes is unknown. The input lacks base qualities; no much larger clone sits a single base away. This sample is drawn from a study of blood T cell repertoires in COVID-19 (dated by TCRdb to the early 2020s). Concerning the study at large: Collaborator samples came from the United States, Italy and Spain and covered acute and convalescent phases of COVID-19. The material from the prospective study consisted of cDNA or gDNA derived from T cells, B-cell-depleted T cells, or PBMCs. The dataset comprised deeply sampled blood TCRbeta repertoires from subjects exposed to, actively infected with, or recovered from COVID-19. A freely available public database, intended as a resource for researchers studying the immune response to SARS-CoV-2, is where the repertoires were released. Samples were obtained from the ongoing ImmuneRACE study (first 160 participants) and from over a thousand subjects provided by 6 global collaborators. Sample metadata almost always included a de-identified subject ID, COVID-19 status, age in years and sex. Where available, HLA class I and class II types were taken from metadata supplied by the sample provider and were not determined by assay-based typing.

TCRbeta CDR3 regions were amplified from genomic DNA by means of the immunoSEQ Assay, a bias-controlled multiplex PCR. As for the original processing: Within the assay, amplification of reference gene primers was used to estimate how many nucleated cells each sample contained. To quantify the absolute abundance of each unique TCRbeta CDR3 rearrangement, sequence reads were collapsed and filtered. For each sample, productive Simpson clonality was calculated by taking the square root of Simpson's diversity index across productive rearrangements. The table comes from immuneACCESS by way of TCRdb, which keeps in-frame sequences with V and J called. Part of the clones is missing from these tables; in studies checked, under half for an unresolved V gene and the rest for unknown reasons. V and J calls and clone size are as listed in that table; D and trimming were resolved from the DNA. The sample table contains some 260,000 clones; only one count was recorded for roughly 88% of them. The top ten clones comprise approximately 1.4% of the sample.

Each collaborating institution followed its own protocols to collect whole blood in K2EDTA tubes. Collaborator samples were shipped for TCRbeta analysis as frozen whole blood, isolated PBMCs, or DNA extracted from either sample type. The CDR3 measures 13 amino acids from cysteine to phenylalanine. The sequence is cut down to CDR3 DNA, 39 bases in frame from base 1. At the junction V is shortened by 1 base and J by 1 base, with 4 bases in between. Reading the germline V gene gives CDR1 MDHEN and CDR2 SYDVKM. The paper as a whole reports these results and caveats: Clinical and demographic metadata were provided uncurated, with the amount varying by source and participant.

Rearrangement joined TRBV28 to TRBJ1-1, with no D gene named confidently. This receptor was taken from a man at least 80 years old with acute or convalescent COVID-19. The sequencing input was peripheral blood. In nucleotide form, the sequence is TGTGCCAGCAGTTTATCCAAGAACACTGAAGCTTTCTTT. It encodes CASSLSKNTEAFF.